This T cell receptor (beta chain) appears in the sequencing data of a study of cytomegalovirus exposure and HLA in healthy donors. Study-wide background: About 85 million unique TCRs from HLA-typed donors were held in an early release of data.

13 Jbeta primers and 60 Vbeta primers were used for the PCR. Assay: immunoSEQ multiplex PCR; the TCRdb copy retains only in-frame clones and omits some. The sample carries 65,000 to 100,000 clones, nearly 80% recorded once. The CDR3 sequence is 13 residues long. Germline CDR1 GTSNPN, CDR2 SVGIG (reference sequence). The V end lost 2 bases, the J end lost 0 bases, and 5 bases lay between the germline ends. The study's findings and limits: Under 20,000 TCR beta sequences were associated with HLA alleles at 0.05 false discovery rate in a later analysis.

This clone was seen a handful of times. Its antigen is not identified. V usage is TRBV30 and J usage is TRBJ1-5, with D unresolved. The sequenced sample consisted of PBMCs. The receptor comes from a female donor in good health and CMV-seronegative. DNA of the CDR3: TGTGCCTGGAGTATCAGTAGCAATCAGCCCCAGCATTTT. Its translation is CAWSISSNQPQHF.